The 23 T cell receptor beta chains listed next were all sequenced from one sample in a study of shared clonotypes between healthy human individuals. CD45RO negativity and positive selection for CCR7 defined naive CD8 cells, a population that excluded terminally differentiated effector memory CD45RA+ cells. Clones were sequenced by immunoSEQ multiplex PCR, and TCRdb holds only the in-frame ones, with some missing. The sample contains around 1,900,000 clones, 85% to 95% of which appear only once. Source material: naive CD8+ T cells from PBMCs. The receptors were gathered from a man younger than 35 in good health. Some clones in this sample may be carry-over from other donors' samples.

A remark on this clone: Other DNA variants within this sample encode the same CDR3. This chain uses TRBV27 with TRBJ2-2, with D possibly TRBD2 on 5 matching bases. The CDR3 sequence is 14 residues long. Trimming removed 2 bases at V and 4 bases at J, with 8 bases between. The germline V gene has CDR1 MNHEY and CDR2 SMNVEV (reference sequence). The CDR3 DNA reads TGTGCCAGCAGTTTACTGGGGAGCACCGGGGAGCTGTTTTTT. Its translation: CASSLLGSTGELFF.

DNA for the CDR3: TGCGCCAGCAGCTCCTATAACAGGGGGCTGAACACCGGGGAGCTGTTTTTT. Translated: CASSSYNRGLNTGELFF. The V call is TRBV5-1, the J call TRBJ2-2; 9 positions match TRBD1. CDR3 size: 17 residues. Germline V gene data show CDR1 as SGHRS and CDR2 as YFSETQ. Trimming took 3 bases from V and 1 from J; bases not matched to a gene: 7.

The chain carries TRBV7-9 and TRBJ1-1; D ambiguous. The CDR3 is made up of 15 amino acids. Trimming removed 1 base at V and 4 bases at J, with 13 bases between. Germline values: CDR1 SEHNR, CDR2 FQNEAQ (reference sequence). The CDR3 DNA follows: TGTGCCAGCAGCTTAGATTTTACGGGTTCCACTGAAGCTTTCTTT. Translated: CASSLDFTGSTEAFF.

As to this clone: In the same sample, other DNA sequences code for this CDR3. The CDR3 DNA follows: TGTGCCAGCAGCTTCGGACTAGCGGGATCCTACGAGCAGTACTTC. Its translation: CASSFGLAGSYEQYF. The chain uses TRBV5-4 and TRBJ2-7; 12 bases align to TRBD2. The V gene's germline CDR1 is SGHNT and CDR2 YYREEE (reference sequence). V gave up 2 bases and J gave up 1 base; unmatched junction bases: 1. The CDR3 contains 15 residues.

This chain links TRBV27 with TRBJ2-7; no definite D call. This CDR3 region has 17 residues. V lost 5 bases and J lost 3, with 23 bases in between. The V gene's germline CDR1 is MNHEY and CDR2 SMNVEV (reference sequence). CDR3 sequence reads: CASSPNSVVGRNYEQYF. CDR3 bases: TGTGCCAGCAGTCCCAACTCGGTCGTGGGCCGAAACTACGAGCAGTACTTC.

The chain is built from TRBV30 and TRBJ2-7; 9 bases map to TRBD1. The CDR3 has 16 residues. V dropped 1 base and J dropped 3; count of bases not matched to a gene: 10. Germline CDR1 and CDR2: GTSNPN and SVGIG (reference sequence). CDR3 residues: CAWSALSGTGFYEQYF. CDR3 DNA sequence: TGTGCCTGGAGTGCCCTTTCCGGGACAGGGTTCTACGAGCAGTACTTC.

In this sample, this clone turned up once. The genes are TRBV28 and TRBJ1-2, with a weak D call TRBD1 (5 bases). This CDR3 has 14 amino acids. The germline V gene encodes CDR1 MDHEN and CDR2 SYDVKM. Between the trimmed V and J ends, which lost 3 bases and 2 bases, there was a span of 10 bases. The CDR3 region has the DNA TGTGCCAGCAGTTTTCTCGGGGGAAACTATGGCTACACCTTC. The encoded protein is CASSFLGGNYGYTF.

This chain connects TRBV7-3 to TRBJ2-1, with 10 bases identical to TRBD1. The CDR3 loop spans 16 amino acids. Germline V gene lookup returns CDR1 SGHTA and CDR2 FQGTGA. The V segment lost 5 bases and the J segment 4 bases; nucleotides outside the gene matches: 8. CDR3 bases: TGTGCCAGCAGCCCCTCCGGGACAGGGGCATACAATGAGCAGTTCTTC. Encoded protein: CASSPSGTGAYNEQFF. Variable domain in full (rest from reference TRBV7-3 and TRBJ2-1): GAGVSQTPSNKVTEKGKYVELRCDPISGHTALYWYRQSLGQGPEFLIYFQGTGAADDSGLPNDRFFAVRPEGSVSTLKIQRTERGDSAVYLCASSPSGTGAYNEQFFGPGTRLTVL.

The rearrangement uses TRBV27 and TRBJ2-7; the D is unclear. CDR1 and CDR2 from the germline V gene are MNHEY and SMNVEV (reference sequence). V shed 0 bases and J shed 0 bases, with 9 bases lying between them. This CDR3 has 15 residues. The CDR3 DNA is TGTGCCAGCAGTTTATCAGCAGAGAGCTCCTACGAGCAGTACTTC. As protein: CASSLSAESSYEQYF.

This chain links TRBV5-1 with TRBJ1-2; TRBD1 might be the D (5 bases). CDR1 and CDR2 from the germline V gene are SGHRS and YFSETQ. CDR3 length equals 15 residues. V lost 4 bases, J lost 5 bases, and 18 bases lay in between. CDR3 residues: CASSGESGMGYGYTF. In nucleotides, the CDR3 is TGCGCCAGCAGCGGAGAGTCAGGGATGGGATATGGCTACACCTTC.

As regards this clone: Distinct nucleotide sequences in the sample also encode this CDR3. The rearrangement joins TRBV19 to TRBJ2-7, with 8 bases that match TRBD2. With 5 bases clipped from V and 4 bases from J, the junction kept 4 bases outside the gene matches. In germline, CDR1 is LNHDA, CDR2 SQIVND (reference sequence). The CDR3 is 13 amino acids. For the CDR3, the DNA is TGTGCCAGTAGTTCGTCGGGAGGGTACGAGCAGTACTTC. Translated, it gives CASSSSGGYEQYF.

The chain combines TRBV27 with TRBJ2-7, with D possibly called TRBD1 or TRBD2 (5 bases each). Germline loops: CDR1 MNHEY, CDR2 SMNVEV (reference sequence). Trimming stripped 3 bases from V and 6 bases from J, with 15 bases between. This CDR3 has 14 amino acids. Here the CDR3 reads CASSFAGGATEQYF. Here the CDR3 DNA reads TGTGCCAGCAGTTTCGCGGGTGGGGCCACCGAGCAGTACTTC.

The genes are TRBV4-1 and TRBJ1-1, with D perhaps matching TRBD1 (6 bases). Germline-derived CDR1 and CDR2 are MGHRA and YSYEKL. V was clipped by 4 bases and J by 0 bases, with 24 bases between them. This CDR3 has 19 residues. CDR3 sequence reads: CASSPRSTGQRDMNTEAFF. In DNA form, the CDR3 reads TGCGCCAGCAGCCCACGAAGCACAGGGCAGCGGGACATGAACACTGAAGCTTTCTTT.

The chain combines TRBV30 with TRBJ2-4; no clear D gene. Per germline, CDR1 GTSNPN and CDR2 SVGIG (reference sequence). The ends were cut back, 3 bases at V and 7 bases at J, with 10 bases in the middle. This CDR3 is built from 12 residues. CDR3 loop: CAWRFGPNIQYF. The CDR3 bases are TGTGCCTGGAGGTTCGGCCCCAACATTCAGTACTTC.

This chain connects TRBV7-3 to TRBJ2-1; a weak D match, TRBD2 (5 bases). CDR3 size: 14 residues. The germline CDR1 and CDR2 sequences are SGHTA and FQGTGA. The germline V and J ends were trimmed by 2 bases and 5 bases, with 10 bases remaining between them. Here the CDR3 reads CASSLGGSHNEQFF. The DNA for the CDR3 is TGTGCCAGCAGCTTAGGAGGCAGCCACAATGAGCAGTTCTTC.

The CDR3 here is CASVGPQETQYF. The CDR3 DNA is TGTGCCAGCGTGGGGCCCCAAGAGACCCAGTACTTC. This sequence joins TRBV7-9 and TRBJ2-5, with a possible D match to TRBD1 (5 bases). Trimming pared 8 bases from V and 1 base from J, leaving 8 bases between. The CDR3 is made up of 12 amino acids. Germline V gene lookup returns CDR1 SEHNR and CDR2 FQNEAQ (reference sequence).

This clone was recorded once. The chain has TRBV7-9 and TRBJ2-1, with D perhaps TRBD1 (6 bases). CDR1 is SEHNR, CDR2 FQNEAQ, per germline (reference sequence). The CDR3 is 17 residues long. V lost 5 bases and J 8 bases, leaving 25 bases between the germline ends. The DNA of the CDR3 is TGTGCCAGCAGCCCTAGATTCGACAGGACCGAAAACCATGAGCAGTTCTTC. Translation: CASSPRFDRTENHEQFF.

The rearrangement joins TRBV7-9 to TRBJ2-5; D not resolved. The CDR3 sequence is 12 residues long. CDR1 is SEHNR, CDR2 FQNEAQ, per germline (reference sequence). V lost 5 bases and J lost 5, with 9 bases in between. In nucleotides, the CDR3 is TGTGCCAGCAGCCCAGTGGCGGAGACCCAGTACTTC. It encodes CASSPVAETQYF. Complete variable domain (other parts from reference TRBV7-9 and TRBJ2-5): DTGVSQNPRHKITKRGQNVTFRCDPISEHNRLYWYRQTLGQGPEFLTYFQNEAQLEKSRLLSDRFSAERPKGSFSTLEIQRTEQGDSAMYLCASSPVAETQYFGPGTRLLVL.

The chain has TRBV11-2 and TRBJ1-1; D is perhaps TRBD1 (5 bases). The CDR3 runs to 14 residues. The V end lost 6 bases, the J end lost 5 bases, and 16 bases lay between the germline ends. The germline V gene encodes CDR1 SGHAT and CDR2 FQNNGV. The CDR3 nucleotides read TGTGCCAGCAGTCGCGCCGGGGGGGAAACTGAAGCTTTCTTT. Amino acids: CASSRAGGETEAFF.

The DNA of the CDR3 is TGTGCCAGCAGCCAAGGGGGGGAGGACTATGGCTACACCTTC. Its translation: CASSQGGEDYGYTF. The V and J genes are TRBV4-2 and TRBJ1-2; D might be TRBD1 (5 bases). Germline V gene data show CDR1 as LGHNA and CDR2 as YNFKEQ. The CDR3 is made up of 14 amino acids. Between the trimmed V and J ends, which lost 1 base and 3 bases, there was a span of 9 bases.

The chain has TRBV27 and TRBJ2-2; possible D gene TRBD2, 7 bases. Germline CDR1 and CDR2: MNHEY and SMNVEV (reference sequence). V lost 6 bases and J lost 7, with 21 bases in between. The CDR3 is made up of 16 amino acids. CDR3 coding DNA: TGTGCCAGCAGCTCCGGGACAACGCGGGGGAGCGGGGAGCTGTTTTTT. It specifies CASSSGTTRGSGELFF.

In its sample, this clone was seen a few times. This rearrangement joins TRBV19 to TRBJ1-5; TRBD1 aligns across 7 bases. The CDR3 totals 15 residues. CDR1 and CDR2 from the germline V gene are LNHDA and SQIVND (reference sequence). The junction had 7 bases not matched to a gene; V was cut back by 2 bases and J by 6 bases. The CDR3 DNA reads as TGTGCCAGTAGTATACAGAAACAGGGGTTTCAGCCCCAGCATTTT. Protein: CASSIQKQGFQPQHF.

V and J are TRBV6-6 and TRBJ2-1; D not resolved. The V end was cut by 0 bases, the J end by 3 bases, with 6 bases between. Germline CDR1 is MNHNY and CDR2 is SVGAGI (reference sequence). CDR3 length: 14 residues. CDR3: CASSYSDVYNEQFF. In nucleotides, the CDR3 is TGTGCCAGCAGTTACTCTGACGTCTACAATGAGCAGTTCTTC.